This T cell receptor beta chain was sequenced in a study of PD-L1 blockade in urothelial cancer (dated by TCRdb to 2016 to 2017). Notes on the research overall: All patients started therapy in the mid-2010s and received atezolizumab 1,200 mg intravenously every 3 weeks. Durable clinical benefit was achieved by nine patients and was not achieved by 20 patients. Durable clinical benefit was defined as a progression-free survival longer than 6 months, and TCR features were additionally tested against progression-free survival and overall survival. Over 28 patients had pretreatment blood TCR-seq, some 25 had at least one posttreatment blood collection, and some 25 had tumor TCR-seq. The study, an exploratory multi-omic analysis, examined somatic, immune and clinical correlates of response to PD-L1 blockade with atezolizumab in urothelial cancer. Pretreatment tumor samples, along with matched peripheral blood collected serially before and after atezolizumab treatment, underwent TCR sequencing. About 90% of the roughly 29 patients were identified as males with urothelial cancer of bladder origin, and a prior smoking history was reported by 18 of 29 patients. In the same patients, pretreatment tumors underwent whole exome sequencing and RNA sequencing in addition to TCR sequencing. A median of around 150,000 T cells and just over 80,000 unique TCRs was obtained from blood samples, and a median clonality of 0.080 was observed. An ECOG performance status of 0 or 1 was recorded for the patients, and 0 to 3 prior chemotherapy regimens had been received by the patients. Blood samples were analyzed 3 weeks after the start of treatment (second dose) and 6 weeks after the start of treatment. Points the paper makes about the study in general: Improved progression-free and overall survival was found to be associated with pretreatment peripheral blood TCR clonality below the median. At 3 weeks after the start of treatment, tumor-associated TCR clones in peripheral blood had expanded more in patients with durable benefit (n ≈ 23, p = 0.022). Because of the small sample size (n ≈ 29) and the many exploratory analyses performed, the results are intended to be regarded as hypothesis-generating.

This clone was found once. Its target antigen remains unknown. It has no much larger one-base neighbor in the sample; base qualities were not kept. The intended sense of this specimen's time point label: pretreatment peripheral blood. A cohort of around 28 patients with locally advanced or metastatic urothelial carcinoma, treated at Memorial Sloan Kettering on a trial protocol, was included. Peripheral blood mononuclear cells were collected pretreatment and during treatment, at between 1 and 8 total time points per patient. The Qiagen DNeasy Blood extraction kit was used to purify genomic DNA from total PBMCs and tumor samples. PBMCs were collected pretreatment and during treatment, and were isolated and stored as previously described. To estimate absolute template abundance from read counts, synthetic TCR analog templates were spiked into each PCR. Using the immunoSEQ assay, TCRbeta CDR3 regions were amplified from genomic DNA with bias-controlled V and J gene primers. Sequencing of rearranged TCRbeta segments was done at approximately 20X coverage. Processing in the source paper ran as follows. Clustering was used to correct sequencing errors, and CDR3s were annotated against IMGT so that V, D and J genes could be assigned. Only productive TCRbeta rearrangements were used in downstream analyses, excluding out-of-frame or stop-codon sequences. To compute clonality, Shannon entropy was normalized by the log of the number of unique productive sequences and then subtracted from one. Clones differing between time points or between blood and tumor were identified using Fisher's exact test with Benjamini-Hochberg correction, with an adjusted p below 0.01 applied as the threshold. The clones in this table, taken by TCRdb from immuneACCESS, are in-frame only. Not every clone is retained; where verified, under half of the shortfall comes from an unresolved V gene, and the cause of the rest is unknown. Clonal size and the V and J genes are those of that table, whereas D and trimming came from the DNA. Present in this sample are approximately 90,000 clones, 90% of which were seen just once. 1.5% to 2% of the sample rests with the top ten.

Looking up the germline V gene yields CDR1 SGHTA and CDR2 FQGNSA. The germline V end is reduced by 1 base and the J end by 2 bases; junction bases left unmatched: 7. The cysteine opens and the phenylalanine closes a CDR3 of 16 amino acids. Only the CDR3 DNA stays, 48 bases, in frame from base 1. This clonotype originated in a man aged 55 to 70 with urothelial cancer. This sequence uses TRBV7-2 and TRBJ2-7; 8 central bases correspond to TRBD1. Source: PBMCs, taken around atezolizumab (anti-PD-L1) treatment. In nucleotides, the sequence is TGTGCCAGCAGCTTAGTTGGGACAGGACAAGCCTACGAGCAGTACTTC. Its protein reads: CASSLVGTGQAYEQYF.